This T cell receptor (beta chain) was found in a study of identical twins. Notes on the study in general: Conclusions came from cross-sectional statistical analysis, not from following the same donors. There was an excess of low generation probability in the out-of-frame alpha sequences that twins shared.

This clonotype was counted only a few times. Its antigen remains unknown. The V end was cut by 0 bases, the J end by 1 base, with 10 bases between. Germline-derived CDR1 and CDR2 are SGHRS and YFSETQ. This CDR3 comprises 15 residues. Each CDR3 protein is one row after TCRdb ran MiXCR on the 5' RACE reads. The sample carries 1.5 million to 2 million distinct CDR3 sequences, 25% to 35% recorded once. Sequenced material: cord blood. The receptor was isolated from a newborn girl in good health. This sequence joins TRBV5-1 and TRBJ1-2; D uncertain. The CDR3 here is CASSLVPLSNYGYTF. CDR3 DNA: TGCGCCAGCAGCTTGGTTCCGCTGAGTAACTATGGCTACACCTTC.